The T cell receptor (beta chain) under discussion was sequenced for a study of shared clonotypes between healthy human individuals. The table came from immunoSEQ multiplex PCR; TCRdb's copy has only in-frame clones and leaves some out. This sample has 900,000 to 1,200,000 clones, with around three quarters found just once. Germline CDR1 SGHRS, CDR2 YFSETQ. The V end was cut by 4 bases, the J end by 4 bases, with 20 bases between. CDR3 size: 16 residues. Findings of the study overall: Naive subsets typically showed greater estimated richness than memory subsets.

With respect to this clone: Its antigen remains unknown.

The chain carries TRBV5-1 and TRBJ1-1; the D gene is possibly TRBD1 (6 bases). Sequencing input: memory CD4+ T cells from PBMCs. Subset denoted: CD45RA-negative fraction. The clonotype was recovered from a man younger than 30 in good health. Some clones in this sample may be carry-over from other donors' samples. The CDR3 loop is CASSLGYGGAGTEAFF. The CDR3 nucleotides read TGCGCCAGCAGCCTCGGTTACGGGGGCGCAGGCACTGAAGCTTTCTTT.